What follows describes a single T cell receptor beta chain. What it binds is not known. Individual cDNA molecules received unique molecular identifiers. In TCRdb, the 5' RACE reads were re-called with MiXCR into one record per CDR3 protein. The repertoire holds roughly 62,000 distinct CDR3 sequences, with about 8.4% as singletons. The data were taken from a study of early T cells in non-severe SARS-CoV-2 infection. Overall study context: Unsorted whole-blood RNA was sequenced in bulk, leaving chains unpaired.

Looked up from germline, CDR1 is SNHLY and CDR2 is FYNNEI. The CDR3 sequence is 17 residues long. The junction had 7 bases not matched to a gene; V was cut back by 2 bases and J by 7 bases. Findings and limits, study-wide: VDJdb matching, biased toward anti-spike CD8 responses, missed private and CD4 specificities.

The receptor comes from an adult who was a healthcare worker with PCR-confirmed SARS-CoV-2 infection or an uninfected control (not recorded which). The J gene is TRBJ2-1, the V gene TRBV2; 14 nucleotides line up with TRBD2. The sequenced sample consisted of whole blood. CDR3 in amino acids: CASSERGWTSGRNEQFF. CDR3 nucleotides: TGTGCCAGCAGTGAACGGGGTTGGACTAGCGGGAGGAATGAGCAGTTCTTC.